What follows is one TCR beta chain and its context. These data are taken from a study of cytomegalovirus exposure and HLA in healthy donors. CDR1 is SGHNT and CDR2 is YYREEE in the germline V gene (reference sequence). This CDR3 is 13 amino acids long. Deletions cut 4 bases from V and 4 bases from J, with 11 bases between. 60 Vbeta and 13 Jbeta primers were used in PCR. Using immunoSEQ multiplex PCR, the repertoire was profiled, and TCRdb retains in-frame clones only, with some absent. The sample records roughly 81,000 clones, around 80% being singletons. The J gene is TRBJ2-5, the V gene TRBV5-4, with D maybe TRBD1 (6 bases). The receptor comes from a man aged 30 to 39 in good health and CMV-seronegative. Material for sequencing was PBMCs. This CDR3 is CASSRDITETQYF. The CDR3, as DNA: TGTGCCAGCAGCCGGGACATTACAGAGACCCAGTACTTC.